Below, 23 T cell receptor beta chains from the same sample are listed, as sequenced in a study of blood T cell repertoires in COVID-19. Some clones are missing from TCRdb's copy, which holds only in-frame ones; the method was immunoSEQ multiplex PCR. The sample lists about 250,000 clones, around 87% seen once, with roughly 1.6% in the top ten. What was sequenced was PBMCs or T cells enriched from blood (not recorded which). The receptors stem from a woman aged 45-59 years who had recovered from COVID-19.

This chain uses TRBV12-5 with TRBJ2-1; possible D gene TRBD2, 5 bases. The germline V gene has CDR1 LGHNT and CDR2 FRNRAP. V lost 6 bases, J lost 0 bases, and 12 bases lay in between. The CDR3 runs to 15 residues. Written as DNA, the CDR3 is TGTGCTAGTGGCCCTCGGGGTAGCTCCTACAATGAGCAGTTCTTC. Translation gives CASGPRGSSYNEQFF.

Of note for this clone: Different DNA sequences within this sample yield the same CDR3. The chain couples TRBV19 to TRBJ1-5; no clear D. V was cut by 3 bases and J by 4 bases, with 7 bases left in between. The germline CDR1 and CDR2 sequences are LNHDA and SQIVND (reference sequence). CDR3 length: 13 residues. The CDR3 spells CASSIGGNQPQHF. The CDR3 DNA follows: TGTGCCAGTAGTATTGGAGGGAATCAGCCCCAGCATTTT.

This clone appeared a single time. The chain joins TRBV4-2 to TRBJ1-2; D uncertain. The CDR3 consists of 13 residues. Looked up from germline, CDR1 is LGHNA and CDR2 is YNFKEQ. V was trimmed by 1 base and J by 4 bases, leaving 7 bases between them. The CDR3 loop is CASSQGFGYGYTF. In DNA form, the CDR3 reads TGTGCCAGCAGCCAAGGCTTCGGCTATGGCTACACCTTC.

The chain is built from TRBV5-1 and TRBJ1-1, with 8 bases aligning to TRBD1. CDR3 length equals 17 residues. Trimming cost V 0 bases and J 0 bases; bases outside gene matches: 7. The germline V gene encodes CDR1 SGHRS and CDR2 YFSETQ. The CDR3 DNA is TGCGCCAGCAGCTTGGGACTACAGGGGGGATTGAACACTGAAGCTTTCTTT. Residues: CASSLGLQGGLNTEAFF. Complete variable domain (other parts from reference TRBV5-1 and TRBJ1-1): KAGVTQTPRYLIKTRGQQVTLSCSPISGHRSVSWYQQTPGQGLQFLFEYFSETQRNKGNFPGRFSGRQFSNSRSEMNVSTLELGDSALYLCASSLGLQGGLNTEAFFGQGTRLTVV.

The rearrangement links TRBV4-2 to TRBJ1-2, with 8 bases that match TRBD1. The CDR3 runs 18 residues. Germline assignment: CDR1 LGHNA and CDR2 YNFKEQ. V dropped 0 bases and J dropped 2; count of bases not matched to a gene: 11. CDR3 residues: CASSQDTGKTGENYGYTF. CDR3 bases: TGTGCCAGCAGCCAAGATACGGGAAAGACAGGGGAGAACTATGGCTACACCTTC.

CDR3 loop: CASSQGRTEAFF. Here the CDR3 DNA reads TGTGCCAGTAGTCAGGGCCGAACTGAAGCTTTCTTT. V and J are TRBV19 and TRBJ1-1, with D perhaps TRBD1 (5 bases). In germline, CDR1 is LNHDA, CDR2 SQIVND (reference sequence). The CDR3 extends over 12 amino acids. V was trimmed by 5 bases and J by 5 bases, leaving 9 bases between them.

The V and J genes are TRBV5-1 and TRBJ2-1, with unresolved D. Trimming took off 3 bases at V and 5 bases at J, with 6 bases between the two ends. Germline CDR1 is SGHRS and CDR2 is YFSETQ. This CDR3 contains 12 residues. The CDR3 DNA reads TGCGCCAGCAGCTACACAAACAATGAGCAGTTCTTC. Amino acid sequence: CASSYTNNEQFF.

This clone was detected once. The chain uses TRBV29-1 and TRBJ1-1, with D possibly matching TRBD1 (5 bases). The germline V and J ends were trimmed by 7 bases and 0 bases, with 12 bases remaining between them. CDR1 and CDR2 from the germline V gene are SQVTM and ANQGSEA. CDR3 size: 13 residues. Here the CDR3 DNA reads TGCAGCGCCAGACAGTTGATGAACACTGAAGCTTTCTTT. Its translation: CSARQLMNTEAFF.

The V and J genes are TRBV25-1 and TRBJ1-5, with a tentative D call TRBD1 (5 bases). CDR1 MGHDK and CDR2 SYGVNS come from the germline V gene. The V and J ends lost 10 bases and 7 bases respectively, with 26 bases between them. CDR3 size: 16 residues. CDR3 sequence: CATSRGGITSRQPQHF. DNA for the CDR3: TGTGCCACCTCCCGCGGGGGAATAACCTCCAGGCAGCCCCAGCATTTT. Together with reference TRBV25-1 and TRBJ1-5, the CDR3 gives the full variable domain: EADIYQTPRYLVIGTGKKITLECSQTMGHDKMYWYQQDPGMELHLIHYSYGVNSTEKGDLSSESTVSRIRTEHFPLTLESARPSHTSQYLCATSRGGITSRQPQHFGDGTRLSIL.

The chain combines TRBV5-6 with TRBJ2-1; 11 bases align to TRBD1. From germline, CDR1 is SGHDT and CDR2 YYEEEE. V lost 3 bases and J lost 2; bases outside the gene matches: 1. The CDR3 is 15 residues long. The CDR3, as DNA: TGTGCCAGCAGCTCGGGACAGGGGGCCTACAATGAGCAGTTCTTC. It specifies CASSSGQGAYNEQFF.

This chain connects TRBV9 to TRBJ1-1, with D tentatively TRBD1 (5 bases). Trimming stripped 4 bases from V and 3 bases from J, with 16 bases between. Germline V CDR1 and CDR2: SGDLS, YYNGEE. The CDR3 contains 15 residues. The CDR3 loop is CASSLDAGMDTEAFF. CDR3 in DNA: TGTGCCAGCAGCCTCGATGCAGGGATGGACACTGAAGCTTTCTTT.

The chain uses TRBV30 and TRBJ2-7; 7 positions agree with TRBD2. V dropped 2 bases and J dropped 2; count of bases not matched to a gene: 9. The CDR3 is 15 residues long. Germline CDR1 is GTSNPN and CDR2 is SVGIG (reference sequence). Here the CDR3 DNA reads TGTGCCTGGAGTCCCGGCCGGGGGGTAGCCTACGAGCAGTACTTC. Its protein is CAWSPGRGVAYEQYF.

As regards this clone: The same CDR3 can be traced to other DNA sequences in this sample. The V gene is TRBV4-3, the J gene TRBJ1-1; 9 nucleotides match TRBD1. This CDR3 region has 14 residues. V shed 3 bases and J 1 base; nucleotides not matched to a gene: 0. Per germline, CDR1 LGHNA and CDR2 YSLEER. In DNA, the CDR3 is TGCGCCAGCAGCCAGGACAGGGGGAACACTGAAGCTTTCTTT. The encoded protein is CASSQDRGNTEAFF.

The sample holds a few counts of this clone. V usage is TRBV6-5 and J usage is TRBJ1-2, with a possible D match to TRBD1 (5 bases). The V end was cut by 2 bases, the J end by 1 base, with 14 bases between. The germline gives CDR1 MNHEY, CDR2 SVGAGI. This CDR3 is built from 16 residues. The CDR3 protein is CASSYGGGGSNYGYTF. The CDR3 nucleotides are TGTGCCAGCAGTTACGGGGGGGGAGGGAGTAACTATGGCTACACCTTC.

The V call is TRBV7-6, the J call TRBJ2-7, with 10 bases that match TRBD1. The CDR3 is 15 amino acids. CDR1 and CDR2 (germline): SGHVS, FNYEAQ. The V segment lost 5 bases and the J segment 3 bases; nucleotides outside the gene matches: 7. CDR3 residues: CASSVGTGVDYEQYF. The CDR3 region has the DNA TGTGCCAGCAGCGTCGGGACAGGGGTTGACTACGAGCAGTACTTC.

This clone came up a few times. The V call is TRBV2, the J call TRBJ1-2; maybe TRBD1 (6 bases). Trimming shortened V by 3 bases and J by 7 bases, and 18 bases separated the two germline ends. The V gene's germline CDR1 is SNHLY and CDR2 FYNNEI. This CDR3 spans 15 amino acids. In DNA form, the CDR3 reads TGTGCCAGCAGTGAGGGGGCCGGGACATCCGGTGGCTACACCTTC. Translated, it gives CASSEGAGTSGGYTF.

This chain connects TRBV5-1 to TRBJ2-3; 8 positions match TRBD1. Losses at the gene ends were 0 bases for V and 3 bases for J; bases not matched to a gene: 3. The CDR3 consists of 15 residues. Germline lookup yields CDR1 SGHRS and CDR2 YFSETQ. CDR3 coding DNA: TGCGCCAGCAGCTTGGTCACAGGGGGAACAGATACGCAGTATTTT. It specifies CASSLVTGGTDTQYF.

This chain links TRBV4-2 with TRBJ2-1, with 10 positions matching TRBD1. Germline V lookup: CDR1 LGHNA, CDR2 YNFKEQ. Losses at the gene ends were 3 bases for V and 8 bases for J; bases not matched to a gene: 7. This CDR3 contains 15 residues. The CDR3 sequence is CASSQRQGALYEQFF. CDR3 nucleotide sequence: TGTGCCAGCAGCCAGAGACAGGGGGCGCTCTATGAGCAGTTCTTC.

The rearrangement joins TRBV6-5 to TRBJ1-4; the D is unclear. CDR3 length: 15 residues. V dropped 4 bases and J dropped 7 bases, with 16 bases sitting between them. Per germline, CDR1 MNHEY and CDR2 SVGAGI. The CDR3 is CASSSRGGLAEKLFF. The CDR3 coding sequence is TGTGCCAGCAGTTCCCGTGGAGGGCTCGCTGAAAAACTGTTTTTT.

This chain uses TRBV10-3 with TRBJ1-3; D possibly corresponds to TRBD1 (5 bases). Germline CDR1 is ENHRY and CDR2 is SYGVKD. The ends were cut back, 0 bases at V and 0 bases at J, with 12 bases in the middle. The CDR3 loop spans 17 amino acids. CDR3 amino acids: CAISESAGLSSGNTIYF. As DNA, the CDR3 is TGTGCCATCAGTGAGTCCGCAGGGCTGAGCTCTGGAAACACCATATATTTT.

The chain carries TRBV18 and TRBJ1-4, with no clear D. V was pared by 3 bases and J by 10 bases, with 15 bases between. CDR1 is KGHSH and CDR2 is LQKENI in the germline V gene. CDR3 length: 14 amino acids. The chain's CDR3 is CASSPGPGGRKLFF. In DNA form, the CDR3 reads TGTGCCAGCTCACCCGGCCCGGGAGGGAGAAAACTGTTTTTT.

The chain uses TRBV7-9 and TRBJ2-3, with 7 nucleotides matching TRBD1. The CDR3 spans 14 residues. Germline CDR1 reads SEHNR; CDR2 reads FQNEAQ (reference sequence). J lost 2 bases, V lost 3 bases, and 2 bases had no gene match. As DNA, the CDR3 is TGTGCCAGCAGCTTCGACAGGGACACAGATACGCAGTATTTT. Its protein is CASSFDRDTDTQYF.

J is TRBJ2-3 and V is TRBV28; 7 nucleotides agree with TRBD1. Trimming at V came to 6 bases and at J to 3 bases, leaving 6 bases not matched to a gene. Looked up from germline, CDR1 is MDHEN and CDR2 is SYDVKM. The CDR3 extends over 14 amino acids. The CDR3 nucleotides are TGTGCCAGCAGCCAAGACAGGGTTACAGATACGCAGTATTTT. It encodes CASSQDRVTDTQYF.